The 30 T cell receptor beta chains listed next were all sequenced from one sample in a study of shared clonotypes between healthy human individuals. Libraries were prepared by immunoSEQ multiplex PCR; TCRdb keeps only in-frame clonotypes and omits some of them. The table has 1.6 million or so clones, 98% to 99% seen once. The specimen was naive CD4+ T cells sorted from blood. Sample subset: CD45RA+ positively selected. Receptors were obtained from a man younger than 45 in good health.

The V gene is TRBV5-8, the J gene TRBJ2-7; D not resolved. From germline, CDR1 is SGHTS and CDR2 YDEGEE. The CDR3 contains 14 residues. Trimming removed 4 bases at V and 2 bases at J, with 13 bases between. This chain's CDR3 is CASSPRPQTYEQYF. In DNA form, the CDR3 reads TGTGCCAGCAGCCCCCGGCCACAAACCTACGAGCAGTACTTC.

The chain uses TRBV7-2 and TRBJ2-7; D not certain. CDR3 size: 14 residues. CDR1 is SGHTA, CDR2 FQGNSA, per germline. Trimming stripped 3 bases from V and 0 bases from J, with 9 bases between. As DNA, the CDR3 is TGTGCCAGCAGCTTCCCTGGCGGCTCCTACGAGCAGTACTTC. It yields the protein CASSFPGGSYEQYF.

V gene TRBV2 combines with J gene TRBJ2-1, with TRBD2 matching 9 bases. The CDR3 is 14 residues long. The V gene end was trimmed by 6 bases and the J gene end by 5 bases; junction bases not matched to a gene: 5. Germline loops: CDR1 SNHLY, CDR2 FYNNEI. The CDR3 nucleotides read TGTGCCAGCAGAGATAGCGGGAGTCACAATGAGCAGTTCTTC. Protein: CASRDSGSHNEQFF. The entire variable domain, with the rest obtained from reference TRBV2 and TRBJ2-1, is as follows: EPEVTQTPSHQVTQMGQEVILRCVPISNHLYFYWYRQILGQKVEFLVSFYNNEISEKSEIFDDQFSVERPDGSNFTLKIRSTKLEDSAMYFCASRDSGSHNEQFFGPGTRLTVL.

CDR3 in amino acids: CASSLDTEAQGRWATGELFF. The DNA of the CDR3 is TGTGCCAGCAGCTTAGATACCGAGGCCCAGGGACGATGGGCCACCGGGGAGCTGTTTTTT. This chain joins TRBV13 and TRBJ2-2; possibly TRBD1 or TRBD2 for D (5 bases each). The CDR3 is made up of 20 amino acids. The V gene's germline CDR1 is PRHDT and CDR2 FYEKMQ (reference sequence). Trimming took 1 base from V and 4 from J, leaving 25 bases between them. Drawing the rest from reference TRBV13 and TRBJ2-2, the complete variable domain is AAGVIQSPRHLIKEKRETATLKCYPIPRHDTVYWYQQGPGQDPQFLISFYEKMQSDKGSIPDRFSAQQFSDYHSELNMSSLELGDSALYFCASSLDTEAQGRWATGELFFGEGSRLTVL.

This rearrangement joins TRBV7-2 to TRBJ2-7; TRBD2 aligns across 11 bases. This CDR3 is built from 14 residues. Germline V gene sequence: CDR1 SGHTA, CDR2 FQGNSA. Trimming took 8 bases from V and 4 from J; bases not matched to a gene: 7. The CDR3 sequence is CASATSGSFYEQYF. Here the CDR3 DNA reads TGTGCCAGCGCCACTAGCGGGAGTTTTTACGAGCAGTACTTC.

The genes are TRBV7-8 and TRBJ1-2, with 8 bases lining up with TRBD1. This CDR3 contains 14 residues. V shed 7 bases and J 3 bases; nucleotides not matched to a gene: 7. CDR1 is SGHVS and CDR2 is FQNEAQ in the germline V gene. This chain's CDR3 is CASNPTGVDYGYTF. CDR3 nucleotide sequence: TGTGCCAGCAACCCGACAGGGGTCGACTATGGCTACACCTTC. Using reference TRBV7-8 and TRBJ1-2 for the parts outside the CDR3, the full variable domain is GAGVSQSPRYKVAKRGQDVALRCDPISGHVSLFWYQQALGQGPEFLTYFQNEAQLDKSGLPSDRFFAERPEGSVSTLKIQRTQQEDSAVYLCASNPTGVDYGYTFGSGTRLTVV.

This clone has just one count. The genes are TRBV19 and TRBJ1-3; D not certain. V was shortened by 5 bases and J by 3 bases, with 8 bases between the two germline ends. The CDR3 runs to 13 residues. Germline loops: CDR1 LNHDA, CDR2 SQIVND (reference sequence). The CDR3: CASSLTDGNTIYF. The CDR3 DNA reads TGTGCCAGTAGTTTAACAGATGGAAACACCATATATTTT.

This chain links TRBV5-1 with TRBJ2-2, with no clear D. This CDR3 is 15 amino acids long. CDR1 and CDR2 from the germline V gene are SGHRS and YFSETQ. V lost 0 bases and J lost 5, with 11 bases in between. The CDR3 sequence is CASSLEGRGTGELFF. For the CDR3, the DNA is TGCGCCAGCAGCTTGGAGGGTCGAGGAACCGGGGAGCTGTTTTTT.

The rearrangement joins TRBV5-1 to TRBJ1-1; no clear D. Per germline, CDR1 SGHRS and CDR2 YFSETQ. With 0 bases removed from V and 0 bases from J, the gap between germline ends came to 9 bases. This CDR3 contains 15 residues. CDR3: CASSLAPDLNTEAFF. DNA of the CDR3: TGCGCCAGCAGCTTGGCCCCTGATTTGAACACTGAAGCTTTCTTT.

This chain joins TRBV6-1 and TRBJ1-5; D is unresolved. Germline V gene sequence: CDR1 MNHNS, CDR2 SASEGT. The V gene lost 9 bases and the J gene lost 0 bases, with 9 bases spanning the gap. The CDR3 spans 13 residues. CDR3: CASRVYSNQPQHF. CDR3 in DNA: TGTGCCAGTCGGGTTTATAGCAATCAGCCCCAGCATTTT.

This clone has just one count. The chain links TRBV6-5 to TRBJ2-1; D perhaps matches TRBD2 (6 bases). Germline V CDR1 and CDR2: MNHEY, SVGAGI. The CDR3 is made up of 14 amino acids. The V and J ends lost 2 bases and 8 bases respectively, with 13 bases between them. This CDR3 reads CASSYGLASHEQFF. In DNA, the CDR3 is TGTGCCAGCAGTTACGGGCTAGCGAGCCATGAGCAGTTCTTC.

The V and J genes are TRBV7-8 and TRBJ2-7, with 13 nucleotides matching TRBD2. Unmatched junction bases numbered 7, after V lost 5 bases and J lost 3 bases. The CDR3 sequence is 16 residues long. Germline loops: CDR1 SGHVS, CDR2 FQNEAQ. The CDR3 sequence is CASSRKLAGGIYEQYF. DNA of the CDR3: TGTGCCAGCAGCCGTAAACTAGCGGGGGGGATCTACGAGCAGTACTTC.

The genes are TRBV7-2 and TRBJ1-2; maybe TRBD1 (5 bases). In germline, CDR1 is SGHTA, CDR2 FQGNSA. The CDR3 contains 15 residues. V lost 1 base and J lost 8, with 17 bases in between. CDR3 region: CASSLVLGRAGGYTF. DNA of the CDR3: TGTGCCAGCAGCTTAGTGCTCGGCAGGGCGGGGGGCTACACCTTC.

The chain uses TRBV6-6 and TRBJ1-5, with D tentatively TRBD1 (6 bases). With 5 bases removed from V and 4 bases from J, the gap between germline ends came to 12 bases. The CDR3 is made up of 14 amino acids. Germline V lookup: CDR1 MNHNY, CDR2 SVGAGI (reference sequence). The CDR3, as DNA: TGTGCCAGCAGTGACCAGGGGAATAATCAGCCCCAGCATTTT. This encodes CASSDQGNNQPQHF.

This chain joins TRBV7-2 and TRBJ2-5; D possibly corresponds to TRBD1 (6 bases). Germline V gene lookup returns CDR1 SGHTA and CDR2 FQGNSA. The CDR3 is 16 amino acids. V gave up 2 bases and J gave up 2 bases, with 15 bases separating them. The CDR3 is CASSLTVWGRQETQYF. For the CDR3, the DNA is TGTGCCAGCAGCTTAACTGTCTGGGGGCGGCAAGAGACCCAGTACTTC.

The chain links TRBV28 to TRBJ2-7; 11 bases map to TRBD2. V trimming: 7 bases; J trimming: 7 bases; junction bases outside the gene matches: 18. The germline V gene encodes CDR1 MDHEN and CDR2 SYDVKM. This CDR3 spans 17 amino acids. The DNA for the CDR3 is TGTGCCAGCAAACCGGGACTAGCGGCCCCCTCTTGGGAGGAGCAGTACTTC. Amino acid sequence: CASKPGLAAPSWEEQYF.

The rearrangement uses TRBV5-5 and TRBJ1-1, with D maybe TRBD1 (6 bases). The length of the CDR3 is 13 residues. Deletions cut 5 bases from V and 2 bases from J, with 10 bases between. Germline loops: CDR1 SGHKS, CDR2 YYEKEE (reference sequence). DNA of the CDR3: TGTGCCAGCAGACAGGGATTTAACACTGAAGCTTTCTTT. Protein sequence: CASRQGFNTEAFF.

V usage is TRBV6-1 and J usage is TRBJ2-7; D might be TRBD1 or TRBD2, each matching 7 bases. V lost 3 bases and J lost 7, with 16 bases in between. This CDR3 contains 14 residues. Germline loops: CDR1 MNHNS, CDR2 SASEGT. The CDR3 DNA is TGTGCCAGCAGTGAGGGGCAGGGGGGGACGGAGCAGTACTTC. Translated: CASSEGQGGTEQYF.

The CDR3 coding sequence is TGTGCCAGCAGCCGGGGGGACGGTGCTTACTATGGCTACACCTTC. It yields the protein CASSRGDGAYYGYTF. This chain connects TRBV5-6 to TRBJ1-2; the D gene is possibly TRBD1 (5 bases). V lost 4 bases and J lost 3, with 16 bases in between. The CDR3 covers 15 residues. In germline, CDR1 is SGHDT, CDR2 YYEEEE.

The gene calls are TRBV7-8 and TRBJ2-7, with 9 bases fitting TRBD1. Germline V CDR1 and CDR2: SGHVS, FQNEAQ. CDR3 size: 14 residues. With 3 bases clipped from V and 4 bases from J, the junction kept 4 bases outside the gene matches. CDR3 nucleotide sequence: TGTGCCAGCAGCTTTGGGACAGGGATTTACGAGCAGTACTTC. It yields the protein CASSFGTGIYEQYF. The entire variable domain, with the rest obtained from reference TRBV7-8 and TRBJ2-7, is as follows: GAGVSQSPRYKVAKRGQDVALRCDPISGHVSLFWYQQALGQGPEFLTYFQNEAQLDKSGLPSDRFFAERPEGSVSTLKIQRTQQEDSAVYLCASSFGTGIYEQYFGPGTRLTVT.

V is TRBV6-5 and J is TRBJ1-1; D remains unclear. V was clipped by 0 bases and J by 0 bases, with 11 bases between them. The CDR3 is made up of 16 amino acids. Germline CDR1 MNHEY, CDR2 SVGAGI. CDR3 DNA sequence: TGTGCCAGCAGTTACTCGGGTAGGGCCTTGAACACTGAAGCTTTCTTT. This translates into CASSYSGRALNTEAFF.

The chain has TRBV6-5 and TRBJ2-7; D ambiguous. This CDR3 has 14 residues. CDR1 and CDR2 (germline): MNHEY, SVGAGI. V lost 0 bases to trimming and J lost 2 bases, with 8 bases between them. For the CDR3, the DNA is TGTGCCAGCAGTTACTCGACTTCCGCCTACGAGCAGTACTTC. This encodes CASSYSTSAYEQYF.

This clone was observed a few times. The chain combines TRBV28 with TRBJ1-5; D might be TRBD1 (6 bases). V shed 7 bases and J shed 7 bases, with 11 bases lying between them. Germline assignment: CDR1 MDHEN and CDR2 SYDVKM. The CDR3 is 12 residues long. In nucleotides, the CDR3 is TGTGCCAGCATCGGCAGGGGCCAGCCCCAGCATTTT. Protein sequence: CASIGRGQPQHF. Together with reference TRBV28 and TRBJ1-5, the CDR3 gives the full variable domain: DVKVTQSSRYLVKRTGEKVFLECVQDMDHENMFWYRQDPGLGLRLIYFSYDVKMKEKGDIPEGYSVSREKKERFSLILESASTNQTSMYLCASIGRGQPQHFGDGTRLSIL.

The V gene is TRBV5-4, the J gene TRBJ2-3, with 11 bases fitting TRBD2. The CDR3 consists of 17 residues. V shed 4 bases and J 3 bases; nucleotides not matched to a gene: 10. Germline values: CDR1 SGHNT, CDR2 YYREEE (reference sequence). In DNA, the CDR3 is TGTGCCAGCAGCCCGGGGCGGACTAGCGGGCGTACAGATACGCAGTATTTT. This translates into CASSPGRTSGRTDTQYF.

This sequence joins TRBV4-3 and TRBJ2-7; no definite D call. The germline gives CDR1 LGHNA, CDR2 YSLEER. The CDR3 runs to 13 residues. V was shortened by 3 bases and J by 6 bases, with 12 bases between the two germline ends. CDR3 residues: CASSQPRTSEQYF. The CDR3 DNA sequence: TGCGCCAGCAGCCAGCCTCGGACCTCCGAGCAGTACTTC.

The genes are TRBV5-1 and TRBJ2-5; 10 bases agree with TRBD2. The CDR3 is 15 amino acids. Trimming removed 4 bases from V and 2 bases from J; junction bases left unmatched: 5. Germline loops: CDR1 SGHRS, CDR2 YFSETQ. The chain's CDR3 is CASSLAGVRQETQYF. The CDR3 DNA sequence: TGCGCCAGCAGCCTAGCGGGAGTGAGGCAAGAGACCCAGTACTTC.

The chain employs TRBV7-2 and TRBJ1-3, with D perhaps matching TRBD1 (5 bases). This CDR3 is built from 16 residues. Germline values: CDR1 SGHTA, CDR2 FQGNSA. V dropped 2 bases and J dropped 2 bases, with 13 bases sitting between them. CDR3 protein: CASSLMGPGAGNTIYF. CDR3 coding DNA: TGTGCCAGCAGCTTAATGGGACCCGGGGCTGGAAACACCATATATTTT.

The chain couples TRBV5-1 to TRBJ2-7; no clear D. Germline V gene data show CDR1 as SGHRS and CDR2 as YFSETQ. V lost 0 bases, J lost 2 bases, and 15 bases lay in between. CDR3 length: 16 residues. CDR3 loop: CASSLGVAIPPYEQYF. CDR3 coding DNA: TGCGCCAGCAGCTTGGGTGTCGCCATTCCCCCCTACGAGCAGTACTTC.

The V and J genes are TRBV28 and TRBJ1-3; D possibly corresponds to TRBD1 (5 bases). V was trimmed by 5 bases and J by 2 bases, leaving 28 bases between them. This CDR3 region has 20 residues. Germline lookup yields CDR1 MDHEN and CDR2 SYDVKM. The CDR3, as DNA: TGTGCCAGCAGTCCACCCGGGACCCTGGTTTTAGATAGGGCTGGAAACACCATATATTTT. Its protein is CASSPPGTLVLDRAGNTIYF.

This rearrangement joins TRBV7-9 to TRBJ1-5; the D gene is possibly TRBD1 (5 bases). Per the germline V gene, CDR1 is SEHNR and CDR2 is FQNEAQ (reference sequence). The CDR3 is 15 amino acids. Trimming pared 0 bases from V and 3 bases from J, leaving 9 bases between. The DNA of the CDR3 is TGTGCCAGCAGCTTAGCAGGGGCCCACAATCAGCCCCAGCATTTT. Translated, it gives CASSLAGAHNQPQHF.